The 30 T cell receptor beta chains listed next were all sequenced from one sample in a study of cytomegalovirus exposure and HLA in healthy donors. This PCR relied on a set of 60 Vbeta primers and 13 Jbeta primers. The protocol was immunoSEQ multiplex PCR, while the TCRdb copy is restricted to in-frame clones and leaves out a portion. The sample consists of around 100,000 clones, 82% of them appearing once. The specimen sequenced was PBMCs. All receptors derive from a woman aged 18-29 years in good health and CMV-seronegative.

This sequence joins TRBV6-1 and TRBJ1-2, with D perhaps TRBD1 (5 bases). Per germline, CDR1 MNHNS and CDR2 SASEGT. The CDR3 has 11 amino acids. V dropped 8 bases and J dropped 3 bases, with 7 bases sitting between them. The CDR3 sequence is CASEQDYGYTF. CDR3 bases: TGTGCCAGCGAACAGGACTATGGCTACACCTTC.

This sequence joins TRBV25-1 and TRBJ2-4, with D perhaps matching TRBD2 (5 bases). Germline assignment: CDR1 MGHDK and CDR2 SYGVNS. The V end lost 5 bases, the J end lost 1 base, and 9 bases lay between the germline ends. The CDR3 has 14 amino acids. As DNA, the CDR3 is TGTGCCAGCAGTACCCCGGGGGCCAAAAACATTCAGTACTTC. As protein: CASSTPGAKNIQYF.

The chain carries TRBV7-2 and TRBJ2-3, with D unresolved. Looked up from germline, CDR1 is SGHTA and CDR2 is FQGNSA. This CDR3 is built from 14 residues. Trimming removed 1 base at V and 4 bases at J, with 9 bases between. The CDR3 protein is CASSLDEVADTQYF. The CDR3 coding sequence is TGTGCCAGCAGCTTAGACGAGGTCGCAGATACGCAGTATTTT.

This chain links TRBV28 with TRBJ1-1; TRBD1 agrees at 7 bases. The length of the CDR3 is 15 residues. Germline CDR1 is MDHEN and CDR2 is SYDVKM. The J segment lost 5 bases and the V segment lost 5 bases, leaving 11 bases of the junction unmatched. In DNA, the CDR3 is TGTGCCAGCAGTACCCCCGCAGGGGGTGGGACTGAAGCTTTCTTT. Translation: CASSTPAGGGTEAFF.

This clone is a singleton in its sample. This rearrangement joins TRBV5-1 to TRBJ1-1; D unclear. The germline CDR1 and CDR2 sequences are SGHRS and YFSETQ. V lost 0 bases and J 4 bases, leaving 10 bases between the germline ends. CDR3 size: 14 residues. This CDR3 is CASSLEGRGTEAFF. DNA of the CDR3: TGCGCCAGCAGCTTGGAAGGGAGAGGCACTGAAGCTTTCTTT.

The chain links TRBV6-1 to TRBJ1-5; 8 positions match TRBD1. The CDR3 is 15 residues long. Germline V lookup: CDR1 MNHNS, CDR2 SASEGT. V was pared by 2 bases and J by 7 bases, with 7 bases of the junction left unmatched. CDR3 in amino acids: CASSERNRGAQPQHF. The DNA for the CDR3 is TGTGCCAGCAGTGAAAGAAACAGGGGGGCCCAGCCCCAGCATTTT.

This rearrangement joins TRBV18 to TRBJ1-2; TRBD1 aligns across 9 bases. Germline lookup yields CDR1 KGHSH and CDR2 LQKENI. V lost 3 bases to trimming and J lost 0 bases; unmatched junction nucleotides: 5. This CDR3 region has 16 residues. CDR3 sequence (DNA): TGTGCCAGCTCACCTGGACAGGGGTACACTAACTATGGCTACACCTTC. Translation: CASSPGQGYTNYGYTF.

The V and J genes are TRBV4-3 and TRBJ1-2; D not resolved. CDR1 is LGHNA, CDR2 YSLEER, per germline. Deletions cut 0 bases from V and 4 bases from J, with 6 bases between. This CDR3 comprises 13 residues. The CDR3 is CASSQDSFYGYTF. The CDR3 bases are TGCGCCAGCAGCCAAGACTCTTTCTATGGCTACACCTTC.

This clone was seen a handful of times. The chain recombines TRBV5-8 with TRBJ1-3; D gene ambiguous. Germline V CDR1 and CDR2: SGHTS, YDEGEE. This CDR3 is 15 amino acids long. V gave up 0 bases and J gave up 5 bases, with 12 bases separating them. As DNA, the CDR3 is TGTGCCAGCAGCTTGGGCCAGGCGGGGAGAAACACCATATATTTT. Translated: CASSLGQAGRNTIYF. The variable domain in full, completed from reference TRBV5-8 and TRBJ1-3, reads EAGVTQSPTHLIKTRGQQATLRCSPISGHTSVYWYQQALGLGLQFLLWYDEGEERNRGNFPPRFSGRQFPNYSSELNVNALELEDSALYLCASSLGQAGRNTIYFGEGSWLTVV.

The chain uses TRBV25-1 and TRBJ1-2; no reliable D call. Germline loops: CDR1 MGHDK, CDR2 SYGVNS. Between the trimmed V and J ends, which lost 0 bases and 6 bases, there was a span of 14 bases. The length of the CDR3 is 15 residues. The CDR3 DNA is TGTGCCAGCAGTGAATATTTCCGGGATAATGATGGCTACACCTTC. This codes for CASSEYFRDNDGYTF.

This clone was detected a few times. The chain combines TRBV28 with TRBJ1-1; 8 bases agree with TRBD1. Trimming took 9 bases from V and 11 from J; bases not matched to a gene: 5. Germline V gives CDR1 MDHEN, CDR2 SYDVKM. The CDR3 is made up of 10 amino acids. The DNA of the CDR3 is TGTGCCAGTACAGGGGGTGTGGCTTTCTTT. It specifies CASTGGVAFF.

The rearrangement joins TRBV2 to TRBJ1-2; a weak D match, TRBD1 (5 bases). This CDR3 spans 14 amino acids. V gave up 1 base and J gave up 8 bases, with 14 bases separating them. Looked up from germline, CDR1 is SNHLY and CDR2 is FYNNEI. CDR3 loop: CASSEGTTPLGYTF. CDR3 nucleotides: TGTGCCAGCAGTGAAGGGACAACGCCCCTAGGCTACACCTTC.

The chain has TRBV5-6 and TRBJ2-5; 7 bases match TRBD2. The V and J ends lost 0 bases and 5 bases, in that order; junction bases with no gene match: 7. The CDR3 runs to 15 residues. CDR1 is SGHDT, CDR2 YYEEEE, per germline. The DNA for the CDR3 is TGTGCCAGCAGCTTGGCCGGGGGGTTAGGTGAGACCCAGTACTTC. It encodes CASSLAGGLGETQYF. Using reference TRBV5-6 and TRBJ2-5 for the parts outside the CDR3, the full variable domain is DAGVTQSPTHLIKTRGQQVTLRCSPKSGHDTVSWYQQALGQGPQFIFQYYEEEERQRGNFPDRFSGHQFPNYSSELNVNALLLGDSALYLCASSLAGGLGETQYFGPGTRLLVL.

The chain has TRBV7-2 and TRBJ2-5; D ambiguous. The CDR3 extends over 13 amino acids. V lost 3 bases, J lost 1 base, and 6 bases lay in between. The germline V gene has CDR1 SGHTA and CDR2 FQGNSA. The CDR3 spells CASSLRLQETQYF. The CDR3 nucleotides are TGTGCCAGCAGCTTGCGACTCCAAGAGACCCAGTACTTC.

The chain links TRBV28 to TRBJ1-2, with 7 bases that match TRBD1. Germline CDR1 reads MDHEN; CDR2 reads SYDVKM. There are 12 residues in the CDR3. Trimming cost V 11 bases and J 4 bases; bases outside gene matches: 7. This CDR3 is CASQTGPYGYTF. The CDR3 bases are TGTGCCTCACAGACAGGGCCCTATGGCTACACCTTC.

This chain links TRBV29-1 with TRBJ2-2; 7 nucleotides match TRBD2. The CDR3 is made up of 12 amino acids. The J segment lost 5 bases and the V segment lost 6 bases, leaving 3 bases of the junction unmatched. The V gene's germline CDR1 is SQVTM and CDR2 ANQGSEA. CDR3 nucleotides: TGCAGCGTCCCGGGGGGAACCGGGGAGCTGTTTTTT. Translation gives CSVPGGTGELFF.

This chain joins TRBV5-6 and TRBJ2-7; D gene uncertain. Germline V lookup: CDR1 SGHDT, CDR2 YYEEEE. The CDR3 has 17 amino acids. Trimming took off 6 bases at V and 0 bases at J, with 22 bases between the two ends. CDR3 in amino acids: CASTVMLDTHSSYEQYF. CDR3 DNA: TGTGCCAGCACCGTTATGTTAGACACCCACTCCTCCTACGAGCAGTACTTC.

The gene calls are TRBV7-9 and TRBJ2-5; 8 bases map to TRBD2. The junction had 2 bases not matched to a gene; V was cut back by 4 bases and J by 1 base. Germline-derived CDR1 and CDR2 are SEHNR and FQNEAQ (reference sequence). This CDR3 contains 14 residues. CDR3 in amino acids: CASSSSGSQETQYF. DNA for the CDR3: TGTGCCAGCAGCTCTAGCGGGTCCCAAGAGACCCAGTACTTC.

The chain recombines TRBV6-5 with TRBJ2-1; 9 bases are shared with TRBD2. V was pared by 7 bases and J by 3 bases, with 7 bases of the junction left unmatched. Germline CDR1 MNHEY, CDR2 SVGAGI. The CDR3 has 15 residues. CDR3 DNA: TGTGCCAGCAAGACTCATAGCGGGGGCTACAATGAGCAGTTCTTC. Protein: CASKTHSGGYNEQFF.

CDR3 bases: TGTGCCAGCAGTTACTCGAATTCCCAGGGGGCGGAGGCTTTCTTT. Translated, it gives CASSYSNSQGAEAFF. The gene calls are TRBV6-5 and TRBJ1-1; 8 bases agree with TRBD1. With 0 bases clipped from V and 11 bases from J, the junction kept 11 bases outside the gene matches. The CDR3 runs 15 residues. Germline V gene sequence: CDR1 MNHEY, CDR2 SVGAGI.

The J gene is TRBJ1-1, the V gene TRBV27; D is ambiguous. The CDR3 has 14 amino acids. Looked up from germline, CDR1 is MNHEY and CDR2 is SMNVEV (reference sequence). The V end lost 4 bases, the J end lost 0 bases, and 9 bases lay between the germline ends. The CDR3, as DNA: TGTGCCAGCAGTTCGCGGCATATGAACACTGAAGCTTTCTTT. Protein product: CASSSRHMNTEAFF.

This clone was recorded only once. The genes are TRBV7-2 and TRBJ1-1; D gene ambiguous. Looked up from germline, CDR1 is SGHTA and CDR2 is FQGNSA. The V gene lost 5 bases and the J gene lost 2 bases, with 15 bases spanning the gap. CDR3 length: 15 amino acids. CDR3 sequence (DNA): TGTGCCAGCAGCCCAAGAGGTTCCGGCAACACTGAAGCTTTCTTT. Amino acids: CASSPRGSGNTEAFF.

The V gene is TRBV2, the J gene TRBJ1-2; 7 bases align to TRBD1. Per germline, CDR1 SNHLY and CDR2 FYNNEI. The CDR3 length is 13 residues. J gave up 6 bases and V 2 bases, and 3 bases lay outside the gene matches. DNA for the CDR3: TGTGCCAGCAGTGAAACAGGGGATCATGGCTACACCTTC. The encoded protein is CASSETGDHGYTF.

The V call is TRBV7-2, the J call TRBJ2-1; D perhaps matches TRBD1 (5 bases). Germline CDR1 and CDR2: SGHTA and FQGNSA. V lost 5 bases and J lost 2, with 13 bases in between. This CDR3 spans 15 amino acids. The CDR3 sequence: CASSRTQGTYNEQFF. The CDR3 DNA sequence: TGTGCCAGCAGCCGTACGCAGGGAACCTACAATGAGCAGTTCTTC.

The CDR3 coding sequence is TGTGCCAGCAGCGTAGGGTCAGGCTATGCTAACTATGGCTACACCTTC. This codes for CASSVGSGYANYGYTF. The rearrangement joins TRBV9 to TRBJ1-2, with D unresolved. The CDR3 extends over 16 amino acids. Trimming pared 0 bases from V and 0 bases from J, leaving 12 bases between. Germline lookup yields CDR1 SGDLS and CDR2 YYNGEE.

This chain connects TRBV5-1 to TRBJ2-3; D is unclear. V was clipped by 0 bases and J by 2 bases, with 7 bases between them. The CDR3 sequence is 14 residues long. Looked up from germline, CDR1 is SGHRS and CDR2 is YFSETQ. CDR3 in amino acids: CASSLASNTDTQYF. The CDR3 nucleotides read TGCGCCAGCAGCTTGGCCTCTAACACAGATACGCAGTATTTT.

The rearrangement joins TRBV4-1 to TRBJ2-1; perhaps TRBD2 as D (5 bases). The CDR3 runs 14 residues. Germline CDR1 MGHRA, CDR2 YSYEKL. Trimming left V 3 bases short and J 9 bases short, with 15 bases between. In nucleotides, the CDR3 is TGCGCCAGCAGCCACCACCTACTAGTAAGTGAGCAGTTCTTC. This gives the protein CASSHHLLVSEQFF.

This clone was recorded once. CDR3 sequence reads: CASRATVYHNYGYTF. As DNA, the CDR3 is TGTGCCAGCAGAGCCACAGTCTACCATAACTATGGCTACACCTTC. The chain is built from TRBV6-1 and TRBJ1-2; D remains ambiguous. The CDR3 has 15 residues. CDR1 and CDR2 (germline): MNHNS, SASEGT. V was cut by 6 bases and J by 1 base, with 15 bases left in between.

This clone was picked up one time. This chain links TRBV10-1 with TRBJ2-5; a weak D match, TRBD2 (6 bases). Per the germline V gene, CDR1 is WNHNN and CDR2 is SYGVQD (reference sequence). The V and J ends lost 8 bases and 2 bases respectively, with 15 bases between them. The CDR3 contains 14 residues. The CDR3 bases are TGCGCCAGCTCCTCGTCTCGGGGGCAAGAGACCCAGTACTTC. This gives the protein CASSSSRGQETQYF.

The chain carries TRBV7-8 and TRBJ1-1; D is unresolved. Trimming took off 3 bases at V and 1 base at J, with 9 bases between the two ends. CDR3 size: 14 residues. In germline, CDR1 is SGHVS, CDR2 FQNEAQ. The CDR3 protein is CASSFTRPNTEAFF. The CDR3 DNA sequence: TGTGCCAGCAGCTTCACCAGGCCGAACACTGAAGCTTTCTTT. Looking up the rest from reference TRBV7-8 and TRBJ1-1 gives the full variable domain: GAGVSQSPRYKVAKRGQDVALRCDPISGHVSLFWYQQALGQGPEFLTYFQNEAQLDKSGLPSDRFFAERPEGSVSTLKIQRTQQEDSAVYLCASSFTRPNTEAFFGQGTRLTVV.